Sequencing of this T cell receptor beta chain was carried out in a study of T-cell memory formation after mild COVID-19. The CDR3 runs to 12 residues. The V gene's germline CDR1 is GTSNPN and CDR2 SVGIG (reference sequence). V dropped 5 bases and J dropped 1 base, with 9 bases sitting between them. TCRdb reprocessed the 5' RACE reads with MiXCR, giving one entry per CDR3 protein. The table shows more than 350,000 distinct CDR3 sequences, with about 16% occurring only once. The chain couples TRBV30 to TRBJ2-7, with unresolved D. Source material: PBMCs or a T cell subset sorted from them (not recorded which). The sequence came from a man between 18 and 29 years old who had mild COVID-19 (a few samples of this study predate the infection). Cell type and time point are not known. The CDR3 reads CAWGAGSYEQYF. The CDR3 DNA follows: TGTGCCTGGGGCGCAGGATCCTACGAGCAGTACTTC.